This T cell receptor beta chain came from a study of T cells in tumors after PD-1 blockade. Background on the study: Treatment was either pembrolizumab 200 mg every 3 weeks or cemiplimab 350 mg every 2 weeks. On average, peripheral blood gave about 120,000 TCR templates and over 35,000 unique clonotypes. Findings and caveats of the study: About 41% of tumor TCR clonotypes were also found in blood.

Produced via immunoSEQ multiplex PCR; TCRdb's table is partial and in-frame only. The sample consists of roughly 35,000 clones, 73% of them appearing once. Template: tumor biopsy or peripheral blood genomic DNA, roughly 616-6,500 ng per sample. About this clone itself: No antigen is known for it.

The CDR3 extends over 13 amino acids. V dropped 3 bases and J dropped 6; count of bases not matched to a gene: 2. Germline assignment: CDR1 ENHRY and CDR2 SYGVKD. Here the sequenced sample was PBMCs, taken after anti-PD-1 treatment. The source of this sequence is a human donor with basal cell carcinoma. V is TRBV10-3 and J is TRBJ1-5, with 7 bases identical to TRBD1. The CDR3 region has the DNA TGTGCCATCAGTGACAGGGGGGGTCAGCCCCAGCATTTT. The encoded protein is CAISDRGGQPQHF.